This T cell receptor beta chain was sequenced for a study of T cells expressing NK-cell markers. The germline gives CDR1 SGHTA, CDR2 FQGNSA. The CDR3 runs 14 residues. Using the 5' RACE reads, TCRdb records one entry per CDR3 protein without DNA. The sample yields around 260,000 distinct CDR3 sequences, of which the top ten take up 4% to 4.5%. The receptor was derived from a woman aged 18 to 75 in good health. The sample taken for sequencing was blood T cells: a sorted CD56 or NKG2C T cell subset, CD4+ or CD8+ T cells, or bulk PBMC T cells (not recorded which). V and J are TRBV7-2 and TRBJ2-7; TCRdb returns TRBD1, unconfirmable since there is no DNA. CDR3 protein: CASSLQGALDEQYF.